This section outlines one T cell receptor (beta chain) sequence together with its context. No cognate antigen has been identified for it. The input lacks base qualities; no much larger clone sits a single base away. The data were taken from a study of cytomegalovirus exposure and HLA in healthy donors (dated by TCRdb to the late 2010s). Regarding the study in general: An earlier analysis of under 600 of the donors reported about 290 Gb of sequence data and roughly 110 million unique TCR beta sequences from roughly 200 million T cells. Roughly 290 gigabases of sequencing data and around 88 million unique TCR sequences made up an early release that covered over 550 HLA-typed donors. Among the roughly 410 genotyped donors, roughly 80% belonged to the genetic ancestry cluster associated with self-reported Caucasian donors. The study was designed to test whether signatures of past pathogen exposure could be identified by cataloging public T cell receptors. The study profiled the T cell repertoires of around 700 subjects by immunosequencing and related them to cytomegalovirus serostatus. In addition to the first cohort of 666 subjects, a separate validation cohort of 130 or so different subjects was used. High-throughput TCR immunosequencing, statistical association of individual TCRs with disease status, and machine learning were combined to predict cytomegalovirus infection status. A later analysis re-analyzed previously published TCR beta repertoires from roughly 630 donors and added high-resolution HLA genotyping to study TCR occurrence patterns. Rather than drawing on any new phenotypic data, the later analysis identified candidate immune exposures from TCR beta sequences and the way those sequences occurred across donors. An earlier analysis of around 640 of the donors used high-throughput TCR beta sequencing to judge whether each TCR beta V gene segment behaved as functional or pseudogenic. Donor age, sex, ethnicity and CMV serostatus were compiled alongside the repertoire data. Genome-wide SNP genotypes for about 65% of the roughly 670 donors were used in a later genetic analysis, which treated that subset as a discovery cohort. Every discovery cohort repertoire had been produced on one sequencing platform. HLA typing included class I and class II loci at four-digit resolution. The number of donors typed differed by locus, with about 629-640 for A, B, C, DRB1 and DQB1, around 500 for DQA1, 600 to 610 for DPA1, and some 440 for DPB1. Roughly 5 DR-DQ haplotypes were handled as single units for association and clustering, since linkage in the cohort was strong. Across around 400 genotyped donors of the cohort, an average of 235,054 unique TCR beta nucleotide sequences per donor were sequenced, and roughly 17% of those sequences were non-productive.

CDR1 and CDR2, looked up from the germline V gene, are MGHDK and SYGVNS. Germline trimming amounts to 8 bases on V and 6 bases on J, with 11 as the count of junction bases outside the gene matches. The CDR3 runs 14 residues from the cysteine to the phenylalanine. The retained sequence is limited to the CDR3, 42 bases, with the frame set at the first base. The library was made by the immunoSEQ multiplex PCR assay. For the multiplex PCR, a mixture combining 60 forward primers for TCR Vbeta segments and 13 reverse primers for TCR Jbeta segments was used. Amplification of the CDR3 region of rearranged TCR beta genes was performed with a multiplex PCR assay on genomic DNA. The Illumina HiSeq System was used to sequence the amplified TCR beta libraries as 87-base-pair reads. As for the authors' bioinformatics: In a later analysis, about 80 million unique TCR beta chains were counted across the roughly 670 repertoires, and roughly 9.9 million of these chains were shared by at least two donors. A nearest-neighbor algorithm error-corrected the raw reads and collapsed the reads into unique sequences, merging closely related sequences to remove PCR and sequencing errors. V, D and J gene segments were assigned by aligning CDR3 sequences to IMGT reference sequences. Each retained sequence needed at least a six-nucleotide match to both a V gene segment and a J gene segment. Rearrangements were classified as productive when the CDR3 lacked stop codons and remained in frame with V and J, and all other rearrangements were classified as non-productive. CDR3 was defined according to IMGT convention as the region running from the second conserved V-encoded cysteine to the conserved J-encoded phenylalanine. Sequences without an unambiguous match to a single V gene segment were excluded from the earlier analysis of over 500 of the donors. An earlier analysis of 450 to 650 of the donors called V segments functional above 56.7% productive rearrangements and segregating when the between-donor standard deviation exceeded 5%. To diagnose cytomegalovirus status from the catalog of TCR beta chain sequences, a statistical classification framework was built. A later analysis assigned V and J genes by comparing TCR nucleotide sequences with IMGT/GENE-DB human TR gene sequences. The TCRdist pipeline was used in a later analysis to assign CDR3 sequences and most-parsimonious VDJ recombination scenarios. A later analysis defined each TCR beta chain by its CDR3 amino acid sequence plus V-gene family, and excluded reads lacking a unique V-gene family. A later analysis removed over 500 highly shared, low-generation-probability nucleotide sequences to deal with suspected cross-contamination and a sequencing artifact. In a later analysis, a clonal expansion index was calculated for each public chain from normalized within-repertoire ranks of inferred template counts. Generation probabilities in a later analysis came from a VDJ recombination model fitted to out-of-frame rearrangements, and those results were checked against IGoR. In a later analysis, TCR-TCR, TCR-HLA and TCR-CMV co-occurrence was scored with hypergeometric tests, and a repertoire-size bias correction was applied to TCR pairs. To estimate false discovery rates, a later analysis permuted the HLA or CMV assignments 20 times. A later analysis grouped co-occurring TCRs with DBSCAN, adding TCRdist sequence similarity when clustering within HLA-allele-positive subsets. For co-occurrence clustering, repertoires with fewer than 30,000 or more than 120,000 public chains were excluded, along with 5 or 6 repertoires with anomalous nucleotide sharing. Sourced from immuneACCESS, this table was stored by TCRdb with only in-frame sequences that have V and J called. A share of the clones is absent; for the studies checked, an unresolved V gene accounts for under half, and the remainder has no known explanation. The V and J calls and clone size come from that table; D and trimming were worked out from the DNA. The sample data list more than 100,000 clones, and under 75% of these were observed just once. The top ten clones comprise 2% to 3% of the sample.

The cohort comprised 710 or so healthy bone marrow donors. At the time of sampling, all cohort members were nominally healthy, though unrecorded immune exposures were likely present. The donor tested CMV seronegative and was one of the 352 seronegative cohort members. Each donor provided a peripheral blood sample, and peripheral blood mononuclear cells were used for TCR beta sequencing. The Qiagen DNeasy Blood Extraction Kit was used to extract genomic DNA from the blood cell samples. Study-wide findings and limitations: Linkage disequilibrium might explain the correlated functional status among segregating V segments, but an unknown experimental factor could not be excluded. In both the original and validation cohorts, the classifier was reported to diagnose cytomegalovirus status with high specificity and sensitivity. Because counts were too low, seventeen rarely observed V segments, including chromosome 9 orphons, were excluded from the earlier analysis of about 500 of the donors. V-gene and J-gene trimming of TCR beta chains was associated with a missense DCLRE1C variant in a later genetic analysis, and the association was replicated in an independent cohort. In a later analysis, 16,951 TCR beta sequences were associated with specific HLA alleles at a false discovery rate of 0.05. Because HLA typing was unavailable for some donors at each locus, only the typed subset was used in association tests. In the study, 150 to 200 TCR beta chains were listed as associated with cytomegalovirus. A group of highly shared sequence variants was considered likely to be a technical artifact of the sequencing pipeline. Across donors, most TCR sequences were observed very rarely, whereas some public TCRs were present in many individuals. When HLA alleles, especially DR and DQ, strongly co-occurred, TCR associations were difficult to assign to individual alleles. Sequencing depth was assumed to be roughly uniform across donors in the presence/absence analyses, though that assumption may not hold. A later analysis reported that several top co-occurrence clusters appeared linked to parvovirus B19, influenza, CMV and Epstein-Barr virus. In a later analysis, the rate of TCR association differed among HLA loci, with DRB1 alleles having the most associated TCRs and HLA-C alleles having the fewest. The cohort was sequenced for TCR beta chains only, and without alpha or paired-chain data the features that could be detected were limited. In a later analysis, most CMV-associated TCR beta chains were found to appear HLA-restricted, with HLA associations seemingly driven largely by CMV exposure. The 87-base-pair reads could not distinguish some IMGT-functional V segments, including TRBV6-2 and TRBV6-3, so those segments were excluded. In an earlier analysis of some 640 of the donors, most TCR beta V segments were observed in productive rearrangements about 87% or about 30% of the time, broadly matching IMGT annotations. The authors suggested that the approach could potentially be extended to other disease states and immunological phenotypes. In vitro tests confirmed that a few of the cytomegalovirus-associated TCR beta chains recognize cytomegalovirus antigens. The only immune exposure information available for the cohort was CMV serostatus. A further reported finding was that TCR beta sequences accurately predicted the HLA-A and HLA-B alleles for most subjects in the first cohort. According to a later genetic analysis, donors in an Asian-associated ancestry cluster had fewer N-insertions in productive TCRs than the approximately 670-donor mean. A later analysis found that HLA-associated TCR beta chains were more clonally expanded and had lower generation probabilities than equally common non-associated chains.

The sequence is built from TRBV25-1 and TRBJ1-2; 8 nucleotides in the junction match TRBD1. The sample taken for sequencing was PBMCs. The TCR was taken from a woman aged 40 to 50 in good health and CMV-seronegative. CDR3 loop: CASGTGTGTDGYTF. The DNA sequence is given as TGTGCCAGCGGTACCGGGACAGGTACGGATGGCTACACCTTC.